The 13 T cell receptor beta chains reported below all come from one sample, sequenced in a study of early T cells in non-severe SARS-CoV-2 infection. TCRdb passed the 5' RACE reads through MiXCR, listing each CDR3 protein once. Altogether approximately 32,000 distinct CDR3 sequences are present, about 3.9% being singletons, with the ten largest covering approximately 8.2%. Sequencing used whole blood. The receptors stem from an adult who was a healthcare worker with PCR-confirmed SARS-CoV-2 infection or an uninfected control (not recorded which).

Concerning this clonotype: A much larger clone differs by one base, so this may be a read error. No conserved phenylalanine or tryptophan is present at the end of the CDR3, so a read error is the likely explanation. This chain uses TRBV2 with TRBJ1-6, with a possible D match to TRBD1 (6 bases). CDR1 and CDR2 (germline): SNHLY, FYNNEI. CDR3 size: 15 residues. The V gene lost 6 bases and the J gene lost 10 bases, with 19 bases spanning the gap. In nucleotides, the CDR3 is TGTGCCAGCAGGGCCACAGGGATATGGCGCTCACCCCTCCACTGT. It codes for CASRATGIWRSPLHC.

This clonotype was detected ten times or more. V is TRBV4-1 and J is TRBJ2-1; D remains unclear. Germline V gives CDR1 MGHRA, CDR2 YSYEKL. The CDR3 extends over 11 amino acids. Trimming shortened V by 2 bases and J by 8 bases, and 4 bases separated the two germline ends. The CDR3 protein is CASSQQDEQFF. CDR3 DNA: TGCGCCAGCAGCCAACAGGATGAGCAGTTCTTC.

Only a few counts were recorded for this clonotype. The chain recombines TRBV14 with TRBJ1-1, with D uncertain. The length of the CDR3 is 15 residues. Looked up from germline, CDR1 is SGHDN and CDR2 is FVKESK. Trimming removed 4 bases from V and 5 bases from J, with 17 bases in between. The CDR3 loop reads CASSPYLAGGTEAFF. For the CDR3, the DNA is TGTGCCAGCAGCCCCTACCTGGCAGGAGGGACTGAAGCTTTCTTT.

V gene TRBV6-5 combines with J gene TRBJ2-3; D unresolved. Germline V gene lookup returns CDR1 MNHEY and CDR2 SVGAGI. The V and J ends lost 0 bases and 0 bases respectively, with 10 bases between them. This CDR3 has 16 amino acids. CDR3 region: CASSYSGRSSTDTQYF. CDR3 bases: TGTGCCAGCAGTTACTCCGGACGCTCTAGCACAGATACGCAGTATTTT.

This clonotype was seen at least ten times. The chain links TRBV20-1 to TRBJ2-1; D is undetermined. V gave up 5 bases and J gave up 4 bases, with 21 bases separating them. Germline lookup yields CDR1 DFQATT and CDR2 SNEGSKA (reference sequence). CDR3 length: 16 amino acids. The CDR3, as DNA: TGCAGTGCTCTTCCCCTAGTATCTCAACCTTACAATGAGCAGTTCTTC. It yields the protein CSALPLVSQPYNEQFF.

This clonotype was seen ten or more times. DNA of the CDR3: TGTGCCAGTAGTAAACGACACTGGACGGATTCACCCCTCCACTTT. Translated, it gives CASSKRHWTDSPLHF. The chain carries TRBV19 and TRBJ1-6; D gene unclear. The germline V gene encodes CDR1 LNHDA and CDR2 SQIVND (reference sequence). This CDR3 is built from 15 residues. The V and J ends lost 4 bases and 8 bases respectively, with 15 bases between them.

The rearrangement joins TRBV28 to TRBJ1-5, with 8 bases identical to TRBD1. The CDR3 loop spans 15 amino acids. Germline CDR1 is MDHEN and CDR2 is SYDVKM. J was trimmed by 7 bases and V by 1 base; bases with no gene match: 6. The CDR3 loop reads CASSLSPGGEQPQHF. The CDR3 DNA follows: TGTGCCAGCAGTTTATCGCCAGGGGGCGAACAGCCCCAGCATTTT. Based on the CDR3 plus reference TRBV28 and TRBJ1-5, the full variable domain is DVKVTQSSRYLVKRTGEKVFLECVQDMDHENMFWYRQDPGLGLRLIYFSYDVKMKEKGDIPEGYSVSREKKERFSLILESASTNQTSMYLCASSLSPGGEQPQHFGDGTRLSIL.

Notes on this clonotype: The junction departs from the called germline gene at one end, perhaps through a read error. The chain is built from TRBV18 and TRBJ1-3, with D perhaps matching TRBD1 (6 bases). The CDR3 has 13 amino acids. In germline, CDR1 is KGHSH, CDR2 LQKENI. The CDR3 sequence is CANSPSEGDTIYF. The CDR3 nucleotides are TGTGCCAACTCACCCTCCGAGGGGGACACCATATATTTT.

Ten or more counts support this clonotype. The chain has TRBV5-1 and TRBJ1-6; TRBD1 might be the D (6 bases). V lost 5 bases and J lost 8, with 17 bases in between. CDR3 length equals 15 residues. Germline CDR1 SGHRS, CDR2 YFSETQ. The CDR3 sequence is CASRDRPLTYSPLHF. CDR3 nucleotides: TGCGCCAGCAGAGACAGGCCGCTTACCTATTCACCCCTCCACTTT.

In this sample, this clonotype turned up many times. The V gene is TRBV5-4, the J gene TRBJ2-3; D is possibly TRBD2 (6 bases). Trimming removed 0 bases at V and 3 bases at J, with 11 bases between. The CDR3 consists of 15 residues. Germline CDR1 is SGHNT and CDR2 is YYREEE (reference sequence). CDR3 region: CASSLGGRRTDTQYF. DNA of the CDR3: TGTGCCAGCAGCTTGGGGGGGAGGAGAACAGATACGCAGTATTTT.

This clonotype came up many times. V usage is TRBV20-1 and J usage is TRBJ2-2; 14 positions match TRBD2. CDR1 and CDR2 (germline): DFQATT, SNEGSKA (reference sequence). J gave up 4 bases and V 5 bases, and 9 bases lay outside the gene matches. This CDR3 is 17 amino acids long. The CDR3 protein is CSAPLGLAGGGTGELFF. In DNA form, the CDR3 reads TGCAGTGCTCCGTTAGGACTAGCGGGAGGCGGCACCGGGGAGCTGTTTTTT.

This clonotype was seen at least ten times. The CDR3 coding sequence is TGCGCCAGCAGCCAAGATCGGGGCAACTACGAGCAGTACTTC. This encodes CASSQDRGNYEQYF. The J gene is TRBJ2-7, the V gene TRBV4-3; D possibly matches TRBD1 or TRBD2 (5 bases each). V gave up 0 bases and J gave up 3 bases, with 9 bases separating them. The CDR3 extends over 14 amino acids. Germline lookup yields CDR1 LGHNA and CDR2 YSLEER.

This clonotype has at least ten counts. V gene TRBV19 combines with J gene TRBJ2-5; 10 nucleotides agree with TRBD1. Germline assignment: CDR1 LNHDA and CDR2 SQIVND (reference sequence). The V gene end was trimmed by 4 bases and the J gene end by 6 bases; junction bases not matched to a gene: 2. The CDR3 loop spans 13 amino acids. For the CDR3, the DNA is TGTGCCAGTAGTAGGGGACAGGGGAAGACCCAGTACTTC. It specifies CASSRGQGKTQYF. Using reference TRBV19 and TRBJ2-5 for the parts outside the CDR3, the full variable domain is DGGITQSPKYLFRKEGQNVTLSCEQNLNHDAMYWYRQDPGQGLRLIYYSQIVNDFQKGDIAEGYSVSREKKESFPLTVTSAQKNPTAFYLCASSRGQGKTQYFGPGTRLLVL.